Many counts were recorded for the clone carrying this TCR beta chain. The TCR beta CDR3 regions underwent amplification using RNA transcripts as the source. Initially, a first-round RT-PCR of the TCR CDR3 employed the HTBI primer set. TCRdb redid the calling of the multiplex PCR reads with MiXCR, one entry per CDR3 protein. This table holds hundreds of thousands of distinct CDR3 sequences, roughly 15% found once. CDR3 length: 16 residues. V dropped 3 bases and J dropped 1; count of bases not matched to a gene: 9. Germline CDR1 reads SGHTA; CDR2 reads FQGNSA. This entry is derived from a study of T cells in Graves' hyperthyroidism and ophthalmopathy.

The genes are TRBV7-2 and TRBJ2-7, with 7 bases lining up with TRBD2. The sequenced sample was blood. The origin of this receptor is a man aged 18 to 29 with Graves' ophthalmopathy. CDR3 nucleotide sequence: TGTGCCAGCAGCTTCCAGTCATTGCGGGGGTCCTACGAGCAGTACTTC. This codes for CASSFQSLRGSYEQYF.